This T cell receptor (beta chain) appears in the sequencing data of a study of shared clonotypes between healthy human individuals (dated by TCRdb to about 2020). Looking at the study overall: The cohort included a few men and a couple of women between 18 and 49 years of age. Per donor, leukapheresis produced somewhere between about 0.94 and 9 billion PBMCs. Blood TCR repertoires of 5 or 6 healthy adults were deeply sequenced to estimate repertoire size and the extent of clonotype sharing between individuals. To increase sequencing depth and limit assay-specific biases, different laboratories used diverse techniques to prepare libraries and sequence TCR repertoires. For each donor, CD4 naive and CD4 memory were each given three plates, CD8 naive was given two plates, and CD8 memory was given one plate. The investigation overall reported the following: When several donors were compared, the shared fraction of clonotypes was around 5% for naive CD4, 3.5% to 4% for naive CD8, 2% to 2.5% for memory CD4, and 0.4% for memory CD8. Estimated clonotype richness was generally larger for naive than for memory subsets. Incomplete sequencing was indicated by rarefaction of sorted-subset datasets, despite the large sequencing depth. Pairwise subsampling indicated that sequencing depth was expected to affect the degree of clonotype sharing among donors. The genetic and exposure-history diversity represented was limited by the small number of donors. Sampling was restricted to blood, and TCR repertoires in tissues likely differ from the TCR repertoires found in blood. Higher generation probabilities were observed for clonotypes shared by all four sorted-subset donors than for non-shared clonotypes.

With respect to this clone: What antigen it recognizes has not been identified. Per-base qualities were not stored, and no clone one base away is much larger.

V is trimmed back by 4 bases and J by 1 base, and the junction contains 5 bases that no gene match accounts for. Reading the germline V gene (reference sequence) gives CDR1 MNHNY and CDR2 SVGAGI. The CDR3 sequence holds 16 residues, the cysteine and phenylalanine included. CDR3 DNA only is kept here, 48 bases in frame from base 1. CD8 naive samples consisted of CD45RO-negative cells that were positively selected for CCR7, yielding a CD45RA+CCR7+ population without TemRA cells. Donors were healthy HIV-negative adults with no recently reported acute infections or vaccinations. Only Caucasian adults living in Nashville, Tennessee, USA were represented among the donors. After blood collection by leukapheresis, PBMCs were isolated using Ficoll-Histopaque density gradient centrifugation and then cryopreserved in the vapor phase of liquid nitrogen. Purity and quantity of every magnetically sorted T cell population were checked by analytical flow cytometry. Each sorted fraction had its genomic DNA isolated and then quantified by UV absorbance on a Nanodrop 2000c.

TCR CDR3 regions were amplified from genomic DNA by multiplex PCR using the deep immunoSEQ assay. Genomic DNA extracted from each cell subset was distributed evenly over all wells of several immunoSEQ 96-well plates, and each plate served as one replicate. For sorted subsets, 200 to 250 ng genomic DNA, equal to some 28,000 T cell genomes, was loaded into each replicate PCR. The purified libraries were quantified using a Qubit 3.0 fluorometer, sized with a Bioanalyzer 2100, and then quantified again using the KAPA Library Quantification kit. Every immunoSEQ 96-well plate was sequenced on a separate single-read 150-cycle Illumina NextSeq 550 flow cell. Turning to the authors' computational methods: The immunoSEQ output contained only junctional sequences without quality scores, so filtering could not match that applied to full-length reads. To assign V/J genes and CDR3, sequences were annotated against IMGT germline references using PyIR, a Python wrapper for IgBLAST v1.9. Any read was removed if the V/J assignment was weak (E-value above 1e-6), the CDR3 was missing, or the read contained stop codons, out-of-frame junctions, or ambiguous translated residues. A V3J clonotype was defined by an identical inferred V gene, J gene, and CDR3 amino acid sequence. To compute the percentage overlap between repertoires, the number of shared unique clonotypes was divided by the size of the smaller repertoire. Richness of each repertoire was evaluated using RTK rarefaction, the Chao1 estimator, and Recon v2.1 estimates of unobserved clonotypes. Generation probabilities were computed with OLGA for all TCRbeta clonotypes obtained by the gDNA method from several donors. This is the immuneACCESS table as TCRdb keeps it, with only in-frame sequences that have V and J called. A part of the clones is gone; compared with another copy, unresolved V genes explain less than half, and the rest is unexplained. V, J and clone size were drawn from that table, and D and trimming were deduced from the DNA. This sample lists roughly 2.1 million clones; about 93% were detected once. The ten largest clones represent more than 1.5% of the sample.

The sequencing input was naive CD8+ T cells from PBMCs. The cell subset or site tag for this specimen amounts to: CD45RA+CCR7+. Rearrangement joined TRBV6-6 to TRBJ2-2; 8 middle bases align to TRBD2. This sequence was found in a man between 18 and 29 years old in good health. Some clones in this sample may be carry-over from other donors' samples. The sequenced DNA: TGTGCCAGCAGTTGGTCCCTAGCGGGGAACACCGGGGAGCTGTTTTTT. Its translation is CASSWSLAGNTGELFF.